This T cell receptor beta chain was captured by sequencing in a study of T-cell reconstitution after alpha-beta-depleted transplantation in children. This clonotype appeared a few times. Antigen unknown. Preparation of the TCRbeta library was carried out with unique molecular identifiers. TCRdb ran MiXCR on the PCR reads and lists one entry per CDR3 protein. In the table there are 450,000 to 600,000 distinct CDR3 sequences, approximately 12% of which are singletons. The CDR3 is 15 amino acids. The J segment lost 2 bases and the V segment lost 8 bases, leaving 12 bases of the junction unmatched. Germline CDR1 and CDR2: MNHEY and SVGEGT. Findings and caveats of the study: Once a year had passed after transplant, T-cell counts and diversity came mostly from newly produced T cells.

The chain couples TRBV6-2 or TRBV6-3 to TRBJ2-7; 7 bases are shared with TRBD2. This TCR was sampled from a male patient aged 10 to 17 who had a stem cell transplant for acute myeloid leukemia, so the T cells may come from the graft donor. Sequencing used PBMCs, mostly from graft donor cells, obtained 360 days after TCRalphabeta/CD19-depleted stem cell transplant. CDR3 sequence (DNA): TGTGCCAGCCGATCGACGTGGGGGGGTACCTACGAGCAGTACTTC. Residues: CASRSTWGGTYEQYF.